This entry lists 20 T cell receptor beta chains sequenced from one sample in a study of CD8 T cells in Susac syndrome. The authors reverse transcribed roughly 0.5 to 1 ug RNA with random hexamers. TCRdb passed the immunoSEQ multiplex PCR reads through MiXCR, listing each CDR3 protein once. This table has approximately 300,000 distinct CDR3 sequences, approximately 85% appearing once. Sequencing was performed on CD8+ T cells from PBMCs. The receptors were gathered from a human donor with multiple sclerosis.

This clonotype was detected once. This sequence joins TRBV6-1 and TRBJ2-7; D is perhaps TRBD1 (6 bases). The CDR3 totals 14 residues. CDR1 is MNHNS, CDR2 SASEGT, per germline. V lost 4 bases to trimming and J lost 5 bases, with 15 bases between them. DNA of the CDR3: TGTGCCAGCAGTGGCTTGGGGGCAGGTCACGAGCAGTACTTC. Protein: CASSGLGAGHEQYF.

The gene calls are TRBV27 and TRBJ2-4; D may be TRBD1 (5 bases). Germline CDR1 is MNHEY and CDR2 is SMNVEV (reference sequence). The CDR3 loop spans 12 amino acids. Trimming pared 5 bases from V and 8 bases from J, leaving 10 bases between. The CDR3: CASSPGWDIQYF. The CDR3 DNA follows: TGTGCCAGCAGTCCAGGGTGGGACATTCAGTACTTC.

This clonotype was observed once. The gene calls are TRBV6-6 and TRBJ1-3; D is unclear. CDR1 MNHNY and CDR2 SVGAGI come from the germline V gene (reference sequence). The V gene lost 7 bases and the J gene lost 1 base, with 11 bases spanning the gap. The CDR3 extends over 14 amino acids. Here the CDR3 DNA reads TGTGCCAGCACCCAGAGCCTTTCTGGAAACACCATATATTTT. As protein: CASTQSLSGNTIYF.

The count of this clonotype is one. V and J are TRBV5-4 and TRBJ1-2; possible D gene TRBD1, 5 bases. V lost 4 bases and J 1 base, leaving 17 bases between the germline ends. The CDR3 is made up of 16 amino acids. CDR1 and CDR2 from the germline V gene are SGHNT and YYREEE (reference sequence). The CDR3 region has the DNA TGTGCCAGCAGCGGGGGACCGACGTCCTTTAACTATGGCTACACCTTC. Protein sequence: CASSGGPTSFNYGYTF.

CDR3 DNA sequence: TGCGCCAGCAGCCAAGATCCTAGCGGGACCTACGAGCAGTACTTC. Translation gives CASSQDPSGTYEQYF. This chain joins TRBV4-3 and TRBJ2-7; the match to TRBD2 covers 9 bases. J lost 2 bases, V lost 0 bases, and 2 bases had no gene match. Germline lookup yields CDR1 LGHNA and CDR2 YSLEER. This CDR3 comprises 15 residues.

The chain couples TRBV6-5 to TRBJ1-2; 7 bases match TRBD1. From germline, CDR1 is MNHEY and CDR2 SVGAGI. CDR3 length equals 13 residues. After removal of 3 bases from V and 8 bases from J, the junction contained 6 bases not matched to a gene. DNA for the CDR3: TGTGCCAGCAGTTATAGGGGGCAGGGGGGCTACACCTTC. Encoded protein: CASSYRGQGGYTF.

This clonotype has only one observation. The CDR3 DNA reads TGTGCCAGCAGCCCCAGGGTCGGCTCCTACAATGAGCAGTTCTTC. Its protein product is CASSPRVGSYNEQFF. The chain uses TRBV11-3 and TRBJ2-1, with D tentatively TRBD1 (5 bases). The CDR3 is made up of 15 amino acids. Germline CDR1 SGHNT, CDR2 YENEEA. Trimming took off 5 bases at V and 0 bases at J, with 11 bases between the two ends. Full variable domain (outside the CDR3, taken from reference TRBV11-3 and TRBJ2-1): EAGVVQSPRYKIIEKKQPVAFWCNPISGHNTLYWYLQNLGQGPELLIRYENEEAVDDSQLPKDRFSAERLKGVDSTLKIQPAELGDSAVYLCASSPRVGSYNEQFFGPGTRLTVL.

The chain carries TRBV6-2 or TRBV6-3 and TRBJ2-6, with D possibly being TRBD1 (5 bases). Trimming removed 2 bases at V and 4 bases at J, with 21 bases between. Germline V lookup: CDR1 MNHEY, CDR2 SVGEGT. This CDR3 contains 19 residues. The CDR3 sequence is CASSYPPDITKLGANVLTF. The CDR3 region has the DNA TGTGCCAGCAGTTACCCCCCGGACATAACTAAGCTCGGGGCCAACGTCCTGACTTTC.

This clonotype has just one count. J is TRBJ2-5 and V is TRBV28, with D hard to call. Looked up from germline, CDR1 is MDHEN and CDR2 is SYDVKM. This CDR3 region has 14 residues. Trimming removed 2 bases at V and 5 bases at J, with 12 bases between. CDR3 bases: TGTGCCAGCAGTTTAGGGCCTCCATCGGAGACCCAGTACTTC. Protein sequence: CASSLGPPSETQYF.

This chain uses TRBV20-1 with TRBJ2-7, with 7 positions matching TRBD2. This CDR3 region has 17 residues. V shed 0 bases, J shed 2 bases, and the junction held 13 bases outside the gene matches. CDR1 is DFQATT and CDR2 is SNEGSKA in the germline V gene (reference sequence). CDR3 nucleotide sequence: TGCAGTGCTAGAGATCTCGAAGGGAGGGCCGTTACCTACGAGCAGTACTTC. Amino acids: CSARDLEGRAVTYEQYF.

V and J are TRBV7-9 and TRBJ2-1, with TRBD2 identical over 8 bases. The CDR3 is made up of 13 amino acids. CDR1 and CDR2 from the germline V gene are SEHNR and FQNEAQ (reference sequence). V dropped 11 bases and J dropped 10; count of bases not matched to a gene: 13. The CDR3 DNA follows: TGTGCCGCCACAGCGGGCGGGAGGAGGGAGCAGTTCTTC. Translating gives CAATAGGRREQFF.

V and J are TRBV19 and TRBJ2-5; no reliable D call. Germline loops: CDR1 LNHDA, CDR2 SQIVND (reference sequence). CDR3 length: 11 residues. V lost 5 bases and J lost 13, with 14 bases in between. Written as DNA, the CDR3 is TGTGCCAGTAGTTCAGACGCAGCTCCGTACTTC. Amino acid sequence: CASSSDAAPYF.

J is TRBJ2-1 and V is TRBV20-1; 8 positions agree with TRBD2. After removal of 1 base from V and 4 bases from J, the junction contained 12 bases not matched to a gene. CDR1 and CDR2 from the germline V gene are DFQATT and SNEGSKA (reference sequence). The CDR3 spans 17 residues. The CDR3 coding sequence is TGCAGTGCTAGAGTCCCACCGGCTAGCGGGTTTTACAATGAGCAGTTCTTC. Protein sequence: CSARVPPASGFYNEQFF.

The V call is TRBV28, the J call TRBJ2-1; 7 positions agree with TRBD2. This CDR3 region has 12 residues. Losses at the gene ends were 3 bases for V and 11 bases for J; bases not matched to a gene: 4. Looked up from germline, CDR1 is MDHEN and CDR2 is SYDVKM. The CDR3: CASSFGLDKQFF. DNA for the CDR3: TGTGCCAGCAGTTTTGGACTAGACAAGCAGTTCTTC.

This chain connects TRBV9 to TRBJ2-7; 7 positions match TRBD2. CDR3 size: 15 residues. Trimming removed 3 bases from V and 5 bases from J; junction bases left unmatched: 11. Germline V gene sequence: CDR1 SGDLS, CDR2 YYNGEE. CDR3 region: CASSAEGRGPNEQYF. DNA for the CDR3: TGTGCCAGCAGCGCGGAGGGGAGGGGCCCCAACGAGCAGTACTTC.

The gene calls are TRBV30 and TRBJ1-4; maybe TRBD1 (6 bases). The CDR3 runs 13 residues. The ends were cut back, 7 bases at V and 6 bases at J, with 15 bases in the middle. Per germline, CDR1 GTSNPN and CDR2 SVGIG (reference sequence). Here the CDR3 DNA reads TGTGCCTCAGAACAGGGAGGAGATGAAAAACTGTTTTTT. This sequence encodes CASEQGGDEKLFF.

This chain joins TRBV7-2 and TRBJ2-1; 8 bases map to TRBD2. This CDR3 contains 14 residues. V lost 4 bases and J lost 6; bases outside the gene matches: 5. In germline, CDR1 is SGHTA, CDR2 FQGNSA. The CDR3 region is CASSSGTRSNEQFF. The DNA for the CDR3 is TGTGCCAGCAGCTCCGGGACTAGGTCCAATGAGCAGTTCTTC. Looking up the rest from reference TRBV7-2 and TRBJ2-1 gives the full variable domain: GAGVSQSPSNKVTEKGKDVELRCDPISGHTALYWYRQSLGQGLEFLIYFQGNSAPDKSGLPSDRFSAERTGGSVSTLTIQRTQQEDSAVYLCASSSGTRSNEQFFGPGTRLTVL.

V usage is TRBV12-3 or TRBV12-4 and J usage is TRBJ1-1; D is perhaps TRBD1 (6 bases). Trimming took 6 bases from V and 7 from J, leaving 15 bases between them. The CDR3 covers 13 residues. The CDR3 DNA follows: TGTGCCAGCAGCAATCTACAGGGCCATGAAGCTTTCTTT. It encodes CASSNLQGHEAFF.

The chain couples TRBV6-2 or TRBV6-3 to TRBJ2-1; D assignment may be TRBD1 or TRBD2 (6 bases each). Per the germline V gene, CDR1 is MNHEY and CDR2 is SVGEGT. V was cut by 2 bases and J by 2 bases, with 10 bases left in between. This CDR3 spans 15 amino acids. The CDR3 nucleotides read TGTGCCAGCAGTTACCCTAGGGGGGCCTACAATGAGCAGTTCTTC. This translates into CASSYPRGAYNEQFF.

The V call is TRBV6-2 or TRBV6-3, the J call TRBJ2-1; 7 nucleotides agree with TRBD1. Losses at the gene ends were 2 bases for V and 3 bases for J; bases not matched to a gene: 7. The germline CDR1 and CDR2 sequences are MNHEY and SVGEGT. This CDR3 region has 16 residues. The CDR3 DNA reads TGTGCCAGCAGTTACAGAGGGGGCCCCCTCTACAATGAGCAGTTCTTC. Its protein product is CASSYRGGPLYNEQFF.